The 11 T cell receptor beta chains below all came from one sample that was sequenced in a study of cytomegalovirus exposure and HLA in healthy donors. PCR used 60 Vbeta primers and 13 Jbeta primers. Profiled with immunoSEQ multiplex PCR; TCRdb holds only in-frame clones, not every one. The data show 100,000 to 150,000 clones, 75% to 85% seen once. Material: PBMCs. Source of these receptors: a girl under 10 years old in good health and CMV-seronegative.

The chain uses TRBV5-1 and TRBJ2-3; 9 bases agree with TRBD2. CDR1 is SGHRS and CDR2 is YFSETQ in the germline V gene. CDR3 length: 15 amino acids. The V segment lost 4 bases and the J segment 1 base; nucleotides outside the gene matches: 4. The CDR3 protein is CASSPQRGGTDTQYF. The CDR3 DNA reads as TGCGCCAGCAGCCCACAGCGGGGGGGCACAGATACGCAGTATTTT.

This chain links TRBV10-3 with TRBJ1-1; 7 positions agree with TRBD1. The length of the CDR3 is 16 residues. Germline-derived CDR1 and CDR2 are ENHRY and SYGVKD. V shed 6 bases, J shed 7 bases, and the junction held 17 bases outside the gene matches. The CDR3 DNA sequence: TGTGCCATCAGCCCTAGAGTTAGGGGGCCGGTGGATGAAGCTTTCTTT. It specifies CAISPRVRGPVDEAFF.

This clone was picked up a small number of times. The V gene is TRBV19, the J gene TRBJ2-2; 10 positions agree with TRBD2. The trim removed 0 bases at V and 2 bases at J, leaving 3 bases unmatched. This CDR3 is 17 amino acids long. Germline V gene lookup returns CDR1 LNHDA and CDR2 SQIVND (reference sequence). CDR3 sequence: CASSIDLAGANTGELFF. The CDR3 DNA reads TGTGCCAGTAGTATAGACCTAGCGGGAGCTAACACCGGGGAGCTGTTTTTT. Variable domain in full (rest from reference TRBV19 and TRBJ2-2): DGGITQSPKYLFRKEGQNVTLSCEQNLNHDAMYWYRQDPGQGLRLIYYSQIVNDFQKGDIAEGYSVSREKKESFPLTVTSAQKNPTAFYLCASSIDLAGANTGELFFGEGSRLTVL.

The CDR3 sequence is CASSYLQGDKQYF. The DNA of the CDR3 is TGTGCCAGCAGTTACTTACAGGGTGACAAGCAGTACTTC. The J gene is TRBJ2-5, the V gene TRBV6-5, with a tentative D call TRBD1 (6 bases). CDR1 is MNHEY and CDR2 is SVGAGI in the germline V gene. This CDR3 has 13 amino acids. Trimming removed 1 base at V and 11 bases at J, with 14 bases between.

The chain has TRBV5-6 and TRBJ2-3, with D possibly being TRBD2 (5 bases). The CDR3 contains 15 residues. V lost 2 bases and J 3 bases, leaving 13 bases between the germline ends. CDR1 and CDR2 (germline): SGHDT, YYEEEE. CDR3 loop: CASSLEGHPTDTQYF. CDR3 coding DNA: TGTGCCAGCAGCTTAGAGGGCCACCCGACAGATACGCAGTATTTT.

This clone was found a few times. This chain joins TRBV10-3 and TRBJ2-7, with D hard to call. The CDR3 is made up of 13 amino acids. V gave up 4 bases and J gave up 4 bases, with 11 bases separating them. Germline CDR1 is ENHRY and CDR2 is SYGVKD. The CDR3 sequence is CAISVIARYEQYF. DNA of the CDR3: TGTGCCATCAGTGTAATCGCTCGGTACGAGCAGTACTTC.

The rearrangement uses TRBV4-2 and TRBJ2-1; 11 positions agree with TRBD2. Losses at the gene ends were 1 base for V and 10 bases for J; bases not matched to a gene: 12. Germline CDR1 LGHNA, CDR2 YNFKEQ. The CDR3 loop spans 17 amino acids. This CDR3 is CASSQGLAGGYLTEQFF. In DNA form, the CDR3 reads TGTGCCAGCAGCCAAGGGCTAGCGGGGGGATACCTCACCGAGCAGTTCTTC.

This chain uses TRBV7-3 with TRBJ2-3; 8 nucleotides agree with TRBD2. Germline V gene sequence: CDR1 SGHTA, CDR2 FQGTGA. V shed 1 base and J 4 bases; nucleotides not matched to a gene: 4. This CDR3 is 15 amino acids long. The CDR3 protein is CASSLNLGRADTQYF. In DNA form, the CDR3 reads TGTGCCAGCAGCTTAAATCTCGGGAGGGCAGATACGCAGTATTTT.

This CDR3 is CASSPTGDHGYTF. CDR3 sequence (DNA): TGTGCCAGCAGCCCGACAGGGGACCATGGCTACACCTTC. The V call is TRBV14, the J call TRBJ1-2; 8 nucleotides align to TRBD1. CDR3 length: 13 residues. CDR1 and CDR2 from the germline V gene are SGHDN and FVKESK. V trimming: 4 bases; J trimming: 6 bases; junction bases outside the gene matches: 4.

The J gene is TRBJ1-2, the V gene TRBV7-9; D perhaps matches TRBD1 (5 bases). From germline, CDR1 is SEHNR and CDR2 FQNEAQ (reference sequence). Trimming cost V 1 base and J 8 bases, with 14 bases left between them. The CDR3 runs to 14 residues. The CDR3 sequence: CASSLGDGARGYTF. CDR3 nucleotide sequence: TGTGCCAGCAGCTTAGGAGATGGGGCGCGGGGCTACACCTTC.

This clone was detected once. The chain has TRBV28 and TRBJ1-4, with unresolved D. CDR1 is MDHEN and CDR2 is SYDVKM in the germline V gene. Trimming took off 3 bases at V and 0 bases at J, with 8 bases between the two ends. The CDR3 loop spans 15 amino acids. CDR3 in DNA: TGTGCCAGCAGTTTGCGGGATTCAACTAATGAAAAACTGTTTTTT. Protein sequence: CASSLRDSTNEKLFF.